This T cell receptor (beta chain) was recorded in a study of cytomegalovirus exposure and HLA in healthy donors. The study, taken as a whole, reports: In all likelihood, a cluster of highly shared sequence variants was a sequencing artifact. Later analysis associated a missense DCLRE1C variant with TCR beta V- and J-gene trimming. In vitro confirmation showed a few CMV-associated chains to be CMV antigen specific. Presence/absence analyses took donor sequencing depth as roughly uniform.

Of note for this clone: Its antigen is not known.

Germline V CDR1 and CDR2: SGHDN, FVKESK. CDR3 length equals 13 residues. V gave up 4 bases and J gave up 4 bases, with 10 bases separating them. PCR amplification relied on 60 Vbeta primers (plus 13 Jbeta primers). Using immunoSEQ multiplex PCR, the repertoire was profiled, and TCRdb retains in-frame clones only, with some absent. The table records over 200,000 clones, approximately 90% of them present only once. The rearrangement uses TRBV14 and TRBJ1-2; TRBD1 is a possible D gene (5 bases). Sequences were obtained from PBMCs. The clonotype comes from a woman under 30 in good health and CMV-seronegative. DNA for the CDR3: TGTGCCAGCAGCCCTACAGGATTCTATGGCTACACCTTC. Translation: CASSPTGFYGYTF.